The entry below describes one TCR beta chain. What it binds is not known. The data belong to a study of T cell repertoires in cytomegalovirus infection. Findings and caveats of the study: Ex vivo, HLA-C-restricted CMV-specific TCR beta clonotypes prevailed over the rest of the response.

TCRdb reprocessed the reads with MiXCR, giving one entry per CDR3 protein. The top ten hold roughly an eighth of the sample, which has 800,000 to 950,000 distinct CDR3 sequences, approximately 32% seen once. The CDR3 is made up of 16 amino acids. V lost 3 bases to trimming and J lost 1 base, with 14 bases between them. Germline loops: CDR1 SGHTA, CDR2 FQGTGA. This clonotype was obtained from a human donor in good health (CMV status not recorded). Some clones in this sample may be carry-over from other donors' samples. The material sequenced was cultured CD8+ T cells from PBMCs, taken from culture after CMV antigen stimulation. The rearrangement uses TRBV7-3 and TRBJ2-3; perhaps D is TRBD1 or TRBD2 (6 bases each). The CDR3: CASSLRPGGRTDTQYF. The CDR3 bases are TGTGCCAGCAGCTTGCGCCCCGGGGGCCGCACAGATACGCAGTATTTT.